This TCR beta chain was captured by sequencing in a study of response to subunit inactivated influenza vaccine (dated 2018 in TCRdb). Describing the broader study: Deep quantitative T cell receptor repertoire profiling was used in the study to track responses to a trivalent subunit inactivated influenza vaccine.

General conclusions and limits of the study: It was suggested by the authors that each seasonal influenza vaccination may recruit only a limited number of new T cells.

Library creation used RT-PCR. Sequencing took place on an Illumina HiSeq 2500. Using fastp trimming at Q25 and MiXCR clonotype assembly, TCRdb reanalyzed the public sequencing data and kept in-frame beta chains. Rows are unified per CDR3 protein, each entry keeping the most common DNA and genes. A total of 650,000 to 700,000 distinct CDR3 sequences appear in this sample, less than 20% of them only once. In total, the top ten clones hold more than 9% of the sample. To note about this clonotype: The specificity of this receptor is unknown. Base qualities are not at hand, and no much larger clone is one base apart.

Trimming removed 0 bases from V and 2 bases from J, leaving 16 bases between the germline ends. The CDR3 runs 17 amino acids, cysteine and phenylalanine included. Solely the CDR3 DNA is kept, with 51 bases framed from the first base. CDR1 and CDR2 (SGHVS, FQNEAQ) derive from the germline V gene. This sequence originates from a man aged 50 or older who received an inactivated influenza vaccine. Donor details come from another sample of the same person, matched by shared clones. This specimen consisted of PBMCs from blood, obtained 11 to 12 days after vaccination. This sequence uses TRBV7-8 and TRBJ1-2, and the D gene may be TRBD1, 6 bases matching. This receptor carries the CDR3 CASSLALGAGANYGYTF. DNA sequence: TGTGCCAGCAGCTTAGCGCTAGGGGCAGGGGCGAACTATGGCTACACCTTC. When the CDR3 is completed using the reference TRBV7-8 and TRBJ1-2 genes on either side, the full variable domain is GAGVSQSPRYKVAKRGQDVALRCDPISGHVSLFWYQQALGQGPEFLTYFQNEAQLDKSGLPSDRFFAERPEGSVSTLKIQRTQQEDSAVYLCASSLALGAGANYGYTFGSGTRLTVV.